This T cell receptor beta chain was sequenced in a study of blood T cell repertoires in COVID-19. CDR3 length: 15 residues. Trimming took off 5 bases at V and 0 bases at J, with 8 bases between the two ends. Per germline, CDR1 SGHTA and CDR2 FQGNSA. Assay used: immunoSEQ multiplex PCR; TCRdb lists only in-frame clones, some missing. The sample contains 95,000 to 110,000 clones, 84% of which appear only once. The receptor comes from a human donor in a cohort sampled during active COVID-19. The chain recombines TRBV7-2 with TRBJ2-6; no clear D. The sequencing sample was made of peripheral blood. CDR3 loop: CASSQRVSGANVLTF. The CDR3 nucleotides read TGTGCCAGCAGCCAAAGAGTCTCTGGGGCCAACGTCCTGACTTTC.